This T cell receptor beta chain emerged from a study of siplizumab effects on memory and regulatory T cells. The CDR3 is 12 amino acids. The V gene's germline CDR1 is ENHRY and CDR2 SYGVKD. Trimming stripped 5 bases from V and 7 bases from J, with 8 bases between. TCR templates numbering some 10^5 were assayed per sample. TCRdb's copy holds only in-frame clones and misses some; the assay was immunoSEQ multiplex PCR. The sample lists 98,000 or so clones; about 93% were seen once. This clone was observed a handful of times. As yet, its antigen is unknown. Study-wide points: The study found naive T cells seemingly more diverse than memory cells and seemingly major alloresponse contributors.

This sequence originates from a human donor in good health. The rearrangement links TRBV10-3 to TRBJ2-2; perhaps TRBD2 as D (6 bases). The sample comprised Tregs sorted from blood. The CDR3 here is CAISRGGGELFF. The CDR3 DNA is TGTGCCATCAGTAGGGGAGGCGGGGAGCTGTTTTTT.